Below, 21 T cell receptor beta chains from the same sample are listed, as sequenced in a study of shared clonotypes between healthy human individuals. CD45RO-negative CD8 cells positively selected for CCR7 made up the naive population, which excluded terminally differentiated effector memory CD45RA+ cells. Some clones are missing from TCRdb's copy, which holds only in-frame ones; the method was immunoSEQ multiplex PCR. The sample lists 1.5 million to 2.5 million clones, about 95% occurring once. Sequenced: naive CD8+ T cells sorted from blood. These receptors were obtained from a man aged 18 to 30 in good health.

This chain links TRBV7-9 with TRBJ2-3, with a possible D match to TRBD2 (5 bases). The germline V and J ends were trimmed by 1 base and 3 bases, with 20 bases remaining between them. The CDR3 runs 18 residues. The V gene's germline CDR1 is SEHNR and CDR2 FQNEAQ (reference sequence). CDR3 DNA sequence: TGTGCCAGCAGCTTAGGGCGACGTGGGCCCGAGGGTACAGATACGCAGTATTTT. As protein: CASSLGRRGPEGTDTQYF.

This clone was counted once. The V call is TRBV5-4, the J call TRBJ2-3; 9 nucleotides match TRBD2. The V and J ends lost 3 bases and 4 bases, in that order; junction bases with no gene match: 9. Germline V gives CDR1 SGHNT, CDR2 YYREEE (reference sequence). The CDR3 has 16 amino acids. CDR3 DNA sequence: TGTGCCAGCAGCTCCTCTGGCGGGGGGGCAGCAGATACGCAGTATTTT. It yields the protein CASSSSGGGAADTQYF. Full variable domain (missing parts from reference TRBV5-4 and TRBJ2-3): ETGVTQSPTHLIKTRGQQVTLRCSSQSGHNTVSWYQQALGQGPQFIFQYYREEENGRGNFPPRFSGLQFPNYSSELNVNALELDDSALYLCASSSSGGGAADTQYFGPGTRLTVL.

This clone was observed once. In DNA, the CDR3 is TGTGCCAGCAGTTACGACACGACCTACGAGCAGTACTTC. This codes for CASSYDTTYEQYF. The chain uses TRBV5-5 and TRBJ2-7; D is unresolved. CDR1 and CDR2 from the germline V gene are SGHKS and YYEKEE (reference sequence). The CDR3 extends over 13 amino acids. Trimming removed 5 bases at V and 2 bases at J, with 11 bases between. Combining the CDR3 with reference TRBV5-5 and TRBJ2-7 gives the whole variable domain DAGVTQSPTHLIKTRGQQVTLRCSPISGHKSVSWYQQVLGQGPQFIFQYYEKEERGRGNFPDRFSARQFPNYSSELNVNALLLGDSALYLCASSYDTTYEQYFGPGTRLTVT.

This rearrangement joins TRBV5-8 to TRBJ2-7, with a possible D match to TRBD2 (6 bases). The CDR3 loop spans 13 amino acids. Per the germline V gene, CDR1 is SGHTS and CDR2 is YDEGEE. Deletions cut 4 bases from V and 6 bases from J, with 14 bases between. CDR3 in amino acids: CASSNRDSREQYF. In nucleotides, the CDR3 is TGTGCCAGCAGCAACCGGGACTCGCGCGAGCAGTACTTC.

The V call is TRBV30, the J call TRBJ2-1, with no clear D. CDR1 is GTSNPN and CDR2 is SVGIG in the germline V gene (reference sequence). The CDR3 loop spans 15 amino acids. Between the trimmed V and J ends, which lost 5 bases and 3 bases, there was a span of 17 bases. The CDR3 loop is CAWSALENDYNEQFF. CDR3 DNA sequence: TGTGCCTGGTCCGCTCTGGAGAACGACTACAATGAGCAGTTCTTC.

The rearrangement joins TRBV27 to TRBJ2-7, with 9 bases lining up with TRBD1. The CDR3 contains 16 residues. Germline CDR1 reads MNHEY; CDR2 reads SMNVEV (reference sequence). The V segment lost 3 bases and the J segment 4 bases; nucleotides outside the gene matches: 10. Here the CDR3 DNA reads TGTGCCAGCAGTTTCTCTCCCGGGACAGGGTTTTACGAGCAGTACTTC. Translation gives CASSFSPGTGFYEQYF.

This sequence joins TRBV4-3 and TRBJ1-1; 7 bases are a match to TRBD1. V dropped 1 base and J dropped 12; count of bases not matched to a gene: 14. Germline assignment: CDR1 LGHNA and CDR2 YSLEER. The CDR3 runs to 15 residues. CDR3 sequence reads: CASSQAGQAYVETFF. DNA for the CDR3: TGCGCCAGCAGCCAAGCAGGACAGGCGTACGTTGAGACTTTCTTT.

As for this clone: Other DNA sequences from this sample encode an identical CDR3 as well. The genes are TRBV30 and TRBJ1-2; D is undetermined. Deletions cut 0 bases from V and 3 bases from J, with 5 bases between. This CDR3 has 12 residues. Germline CDR1 is GTSNPN and CDR2 is SVGIG (reference sequence). DNA for the CDR3: TGTGCCTGGAGTGTTGGGGACTATGGCTACACCTTC. Translated: CAWSVGDYGYTF.

V gene TRBV27 combines with J gene TRBJ1-1; D perhaps matches TRBD1 (6 bases). Trimming removed 4 bases from V and 3 bases from J, with 9 bases in between. This CDR3 comprises 13 residues. CDR1 is MNHEY and CDR2 is SMNVEV in the germline V gene (reference sequence). The CDR3 sequence is CASSSAGDTEAFF. The CDR3 bases are TGTGCCAGCAGTTCAGCAGGGGACACTGAAGCTTTCTTT.

The CDR3 DNA sequence: TGCGCCAGCAGCCTCCTCGAGGGAGGGACCGAAGCTTTCTTT. Translating it yields CASSLLEGGTEAFF. The chain links TRBV4-1 to TRBJ1-1, with D possibly TRBD1 on 5 matching bases. Trimming took off 4 bases at V and 8 bases at J, with 17 bases between the two ends. CDR1 is MGHRA, CDR2 YSYEKL, per germline. The CDR3 contains 14 residues.

The chain couples TRBV30 to TRBJ1-1, with D maybe TRBD1 (6 bases). This CDR3 is built from 15 residues. Per the germline V gene, CDR1 is GTSNPN and CDR2 is SVGIG (reference sequence). V lost 1 base to trimming and J lost 0 bases, with 12 bases between them. The CDR3 nucleotides read TGTGCCTGGAGTGCCGACCAGGGGCTGAACACTGAAGCTTTCTTT. Residues: CAWSADQGLNTEAFF.

The chain uses TRBV5-6 and TRBJ1-2; tentative D call: TRBD1 (5 bases). The CDR3 is 14 residues long. Germline lookup yields CDR1 SGHDT and CDR2 YYEEEE. Deletions cut 5 bases from V and 0 bases from J, with 11 bases between. The CDR3 spells CASSSDTANYGYTF. The CDR3 coding sequence is TGTGCCAGCAGTTCGGACACGGCTAACTATGGCTACACCTTC.

The rearrangement joins TRBV9 to TRBJ2-3; 7 bases agree with TRBD2. Trimming cost V 3 bases and J 6 bases; bases outside gene matches: 16. CDR3 length equals 17 residues. From germline, CDR1 is SGDLS and CDR2 YYNGEE. Here the CDR3 reads CASSGRDVGGSRDTQYF. In DNA, the CDR3 is TGTGCCAGCAGCGGCAGGGACGTCGGCGGGAGTAGGGATACGCAGTATTTT.

Concerning this clone: This CDR3 is also generated by other DNA sequences in the sample. V is TRBV28 and J is TRBJ2-1, with no clear D. Looked up from germline, CDR1 is MDHEN and CDR2 is SYDVKM. V gave up 3 bases and J gave up 1 base, with 4 bases separating them. This CDR3 is 13 amino acids long. The CDR3 DNA sequence: TGTGCCAGCAGTTTGGGATCCTACAATGAGCAGTTCTTC. Translated, it gives CASSLGSYNEQFF.

V usage is TRBV5-1 and J usage is TRBJ2-2; no clear D. The V end was cut by 3 bases, the J end by 5 bases, with 8 bases between. Germline V lookup: CDR1 SGHRS, CDR2 YFSETQ. This CDR3 is built from 13 residues. This CDR3 is CASSSDLTGELFF. CDR3 coding DNA: TGCGCCAGCAGCTCGGACCTGACCGGGGAGCTGTTTTTT.

The chain has TRBV6-1 and TRBJ1-1; D remains ambiguous. CDR1 and CDR2 from the germline V gene are MNHNS and SASEGT. Trimming shortened V by 2 bases and J by 2 bases, and 9 bases separated the two germline ends. The CDR3 is 14 residues long. DNA for the CDR3: TGTGCCAGCAGTGAACGGAAGGGAAACACTGAAGCTTTCTTT. Encoded protein: CASSERKGNTEAFF.

In the case of this clone: Within the sample, other DNA sequences also encode this same CDR3. This chain joins TRBV6-5 and TRBJ1-1; unclear D gene. V lost 3 bases and J lost 1, with 6 bases in between. Germline CDR1 and CDR2: MNHEY and SVGAGI. The length of the CDR3 is 13 residues. The CDR3 spells CASSYRANTEAFF. The CDR3 region has the DNA TGTGCCAGCAGTTATCGGGCGAACACTGAAGCTTTCTTT.

The chain joins TRBV27 to TRBJ2-6; possibly TRBD2 for D (5 bases). V was cut by 1 base and J by 0 bases, with 10 bases left in between. CDR3 length equals 17 residues. Germline CDR1 and CDR2: MNHEY and SMNVEV (reference sequence). This CDR3 reads CASSLYGGLSGANVLTF. CDR3 DNA sequence: TGTGCCAGCAGTTTATACGGCGGACTCTCTGGGGCCAACGTCCTGACTTTC. The whole variable domain, filled in from reference TRBV27 and TRBJ2-6, reads EAQVTQNPRYLITVTGKKLTVTCSQNMNHEYMSWYRQDPGLGLRQIYYSMNVEVTDKGDVPEGYKVSRKEKRNFPLILESPSPNQTSLYFCASSLYGGLSGANVLTFGAGSRLTVL.

V gene TRBV7-3 combines with J gene TRBJ2-2, with a weak D call TRBD2 (6 bases). CDR1 and CDR2 from the germline V gene are SGHTA and FQGTGA. V lost 5 bases and J lost 1, with 8 bases in between. The CDR3 spans 14 residues. The CDR3 is CASSEGLNTGELFF. CDR3 DNA sequence: TGTGCCAGCAGCGAGGGACTGAACACCGGGGAGCTGTTTTTT.

In its sample, this clone was seen once. The junction differs from germline at one of its ends, possibly a read error. CDR3 sequence reads: CASRSSGTGGKTQYF. CDR3 DNA sequence: TGTGCTAGCAGATCCTCCGGGACAGGGGGCAAGACCCAGTACTTC. J is TRBJ2-5 and V is TRBV7-7; 12 bases are shared with TRBD1. CDR1 is SSHAT, CDR2 FNYEAQ, per germline (reference sequence). There are 15 residues in the CDR3.

V usage is TRBV5-6 and J usage is TRBJ2-1; TRBD1 might be the D (6 bases). The CDR3 is 19 residues long. The germline V gene encodes CDR1 SGHDT and CDR2 YYEEEE. V was shortened by 3 bases and J by 0 bases, with 22 bases between the two germline ends. CDR3 residues: CASSWPPGATQSSYNEQFF. The CDR3 nucleotides read TGTGCCAGCAGCTGGCCCCCAGGGGCCACGCAAAGCTCCTACAATGAGCAGTTCTTC.